Sequencing of this T cell receptor (beta chain) was carried out in a study of T cells in Graves' hyperthyroidism and ophthalmopathy. Trimming took 0 bases from V and 5 from J, leaving 17 bases between them. Germline V CDR1 and CDR2: MNHEY, SVGAGI. CDR3 size: 18 residues. Many counts were recorded for this clonotype. RNA transcripts yielded amplified TCR beta CDR3 regions. HTBI primers were the set used in a first-round RT-PCR of the TCR CDR3. TCRdb called the multiplex PCR reads again in MiXCR, with one record for every CDR3 protein. The sample consists of hundreds of thousands of distinct CDR3 sequences, 14% of them appearing once.

Sequencing input: blood. The V call is TRBV6-5, the J call TRBJ1-6; TRBD1 might be the D (5 bases). This clonotype originated in a woman aged 18-29 years with Graves' hyperthyroidism. The CDR3 protein is CASSYSIPGRGNNSPLHF. The CDR3 nucleotides read TGTGCCAGCAGTTACTCAATCCCCGGAAGGGGCAATAATTCACCCCTCCACTTT.